The 31 T cell receptor beta chains below come from one sample, sequenced in a study of blood T cells in healthy people across ages. The use of a sample-barcoded 5' primer and a J-beta primer mix characterized a second PCR of roughly 7 to 11 cycles. TCRdb processed the 5' RACE reads anew with MiXCR; each CDR3 protein has one entry. Counted here are roughly 1,500,000 distinct CDR3 sequences, about 35% occurring once; the ten biggest clones make up about 11%. The sequenced sample was blood. Every receptor here comes from a woman aged 25 to 45 in good health.

This clonotype was picked up a small number of times. CDR3 protein: CASSLSGQGVRNQPQHF. The CDR3 DNA follows: TGTGCCAGCAGCTTATCCGGACAGGGGGTGCGCAATCAGCCCCAGCATTTT. The chain employs TRBV7-9 and TRBJ1-5; TRBD1 aligns across 10 bases. Germline CDR1 is SEHNR and CDR2 is FQNEAQ (reference sequence). The V segment lost 2 bases and the J segment 2 bases; nucleotides outside the gene matches: 6. The CDR3 runs 17 residues. The variable domain in full, completed from reference TRBV7-9 and TRBJ1-5, reads DTGVSQNPRHKITKRGQNVTFRCDPISEHNRLYWYRQTLGQGPEFLTYFQNEAQLEKSRLLSDRFSAERPKGSFSTLEIQRTEQGDSAMYLCASSLSGQGVRNQPQHFGDGTRLSIL.

Only one count was recorded for this clonotype. J is TRBJ2-3 and V is TRBV7-9; D might be TRBD2 (6 bases). The CDR3 spans 17 residues. CDR1 is SEHNR and CDR2 is FQNEAQ in the germline V gene (reference sequence). The ends were cut back, 1 base at V and 1 base at J, with 15 bases in the middle. DNA for the CDR3: TGTGCCAGCAGCTTAGTACAGGCTAGCGCGCGCACAGATACGCAGTATTTT. This translates into CASSLVQASARTDTQYF.

This sequence joins TRBV18 and TRBJ2-5; TRBD1 agrees at 9 bases. The end of the DNA fits TRBJ2-7 better, so the J call may be wrong. This CDR3 has 14 amino acids. From germline, CDR1 is KGHSH and CDR2 LQKENI. The CDR3 protein is CASSPDRGAHEQYF. As DNA, the CDR3 is TGTGCCAGCTCACCGGACAGGGGCGCCCACGAGCAGTACTTC.

The chain employs TRBV11-2 and TRBJ2-7; D possibly corresponds to TRBD1 (6 bases). Trimming removed 5 bases from V and 7 bases from J, with 21 bases in between. The CDR3 is 15 amino acids. Germline V gives CDR1 SGHAT, CDR2 FQNNGV. DNA of the CDR3: TGTGCCAGCAGCCCTGCGCTGGGCAGGGGAAGGGAGCAGTACTTC. Its translation: CASSPALGRGREQYF.

This chain uses TRBV18 with TRBJ2-3; D might be TRBD2 (5 bases). V was clipped by 4 bases and J by 5 bases, with 19 bases between them. Per germline, CDR1 KGHSH and CDR2 LQKENI. The length of the CDR3 is 16 residues. The CDR3 loop is CASSLPRPGAVDTQYF. The CDR3 DNA reads as TGTGCCAGCTCACTACCCCGTCCCGGAGCGGTAGATACGCAGTATTTT.

This clonotype occurred a few times. This rearrangement joins TRBV20-1 to TRBJ1-6; 7 bases map to TRBD1. This CDR3 is built from 19 residues. CDR1 is DFQATT and CDR2 is SNEGSKA in the germline V gene (reference sequence). With V trimmed by 3 bases and J by 6 bases, 20 bases remained unmatched. The CDR3 loop is CSASPRYRGRLVGNSPLHF. DNA of the CDR3: TGCAGTGCTAGCCCCAGGTATAGGGGGCGCTTGGTCGGTAATTCACCCCTCCACTTT.

The V and J genes are TRBV3-1 and TRBJ1-2, with a tentative D call TRBD1 (5 bases). The CDR3 is 16 amino acids. Germline lookup yields CDR1 LGHDT and CDR2 YNNKEL (reference sequence). Trimming took off 8 bases at V and 3 bases at J, with 22 bases between the two ends. CDR3 nucleotides: TGTGCCAGCGGCAACCTATTTCGGGGCCCCCACTATGGCTACACCTTC. Amino acid sequence: CASGNLFRGPHYGYTF.

The chain combines TRBV5-5 with TRBJ2-7, with D perhaps assigned TRBD1 or TRBD2 (5 bases each). Trimming removed 4 bases at V and 2 bases at J, with 25 bases between. Germline-derived CDR1 and CDR2 are SGHKS and YYEKEE (reference sequence). This CDR3 has 18 amino acids. CDR3 nucleotide sequence: TGTGCCAGCAGCCCCCTCGGTGGCAGGTGGGGGTCTACCTACGAGCAGTACTTC. It encodes CASSPLGGRWGSTYEQYF.

The table lists this clonotype with a few counts. The chain is built from TRBV7-9 and TRBJ2-3, with D possibly being TRBD2 (5 bases). The CDR3 is 15 amino acids. Germline V gives CDR1 SEHNR, CDR2 FQNEAQ (reference sequence). Between the trimmed V and J ends, which lost 0 bases and 5 bases, there was a span of 12 bases. The chain's CDR3 is CASSLALPGRDTQYF. In DNA form, the CDR3 reads TGTGCCAGCAGCTTAGCGCTACCTGGGAGAGATACGCAGTATTTT.

This rearrangement joins TRBV20-1 to TRBJ2-1, with D possibly being TRBD1 (5 bases). The V end lost 3 bases, the J end lost 7 bases, and 16 bases lay between the germline ends. CDR1 DFQATT and CDR2 SNEGSKA come from the germline V gene (reference sequence). The CDR3 totals 14 residues. CDR3 protein: CSASRQGVGNEQFF. CDR3 DNA sequence: TGCAGTGCTAGTCGCCAGGGCGTAGGGAATGAGCAGTTCTTC.

Turning to this clonotype: A junction boundary mismatches the germline segment, possibly from a read error. J is TRBJ2-5 and V is TRBV5-1; 7 bases match TRBD1. Germline values: CDR1 SGHRS, CDR2 YFSETQ. The CDR3 is 14 amino acids. Here the CDR3 DNA reads TGTGCCAGCAGCTTCCGACCAGGGGGAGAGACCCAGTACTTC. It is translated as CASSFRPGGETQYF.

This clonotype was seen a handful of times. The chain uses TRBV20-1 and TRBJ1-1; 9 bases fit TRBD1. The CDR3 is 14 amino acids. Trimming cost V 6 bases and J 6 bases; bases outside gene matches: 11. Germline assignment: CDR1 DFQATT and CDR2 SNEGSKA (reference sequence). CDR3 bases: TGCAGTGCCCATTCGACAGGGGGGTCCCCTGAAGCTTTCTTT. This codes for CSAHSTGGSPEAFF.

The chain recombines TRBV27 with TRBJ2-7; 8 nucleotides line up with TRBD2. Germline V gene sequence: CDR1 MNHEY, CDR2 SMNVEV (reference sequence). CDR3 length: 14 residues. V gave up 3 bases and J gave up 7 bases; unmatched junction bases: 8. The CDR3 DNA is TGTGCCAGCAGTTTCGGCGGGAGGAAAAGGGAGCAGTACTTC. Residues: CASSFGGRKREQYF.

Only one count was recorded for this clonotype. Compared with germline, one end of the junction differs, possibly owing to a read error. This chain joins TRBV7-2 and TRBJ2-7; unclear D gene. The CDR3 covers 13 residues. Germline CDR1 reads SGHTA; CDR2 reads FQGNSA. The CDR3 is CASSLEGFYEHYF. As DNA, the CDR3 is TGTGCCAGCAGCTTAGAAGGGTTCTACGAGCACTACTTC.

This clonotype was detected a few times. This chain uses TRBV4-1 with TRBJ2-1; 7 positions match TRBD2. Germline assignment: CDR1 MGHRA and CDR2 YSYEKL. The CDR3 is 17 amino acids. The trim removed 6 bases at V and 3 bases at J, leaving 14 bases unmatched. The CDR3 protein is CASRHGRERALYNEQFF. The CDR3 DNA follows: TGCGCCAGCAGGCACGGGCGGGAGAGGGCTCTCTACAATGAGCAGTTCTTC.

The chain links TRBV29-1 to TRBJ2-1; 10 bases are a match to TRBD2. The CDR3 covers 15 residues. Germline CDR1 SQVTM, CDR2 ANQGSEA. With 4 bases clipped from V and 5 bases from J, the junction kept 8 bases outside the gene matches. The CDR3 bases are TGCAGCGTTGTTGGAGCGGGAGGGAGAAACAATGAGCAGTTCTTC. Translated: CSVVGAGGRNNEQFF.

The table lists this clonotype with a few counts. The chain links TRBV20-1 to TRBJ2-7; possible D gene TRBD1, 5 bases. V was clipped by 0 bases and J by 3 bases, with 12 bases between them. Looked up from germline, CDR1 is DFQATT and CDR2 is SNEGSKA (reference sequence). The CDR3 totals 14 residues. Here the CDR3 DNA reads TGCAGTGCTAGAGAATGGCAGGGTGGCTACGAGCAGTACTTC. Translation gives CSAREWQGGYEQYF.

This clonotype was recorded a few times. V usage is TRBV12-3 or TRBV12-4 and J usage is TRBJ2-2; D uncertain. With 1 base removed from V and 8 bases from J, the gap between germline ends came to 8 bases. The CDR3 covers 13 residues. The CDR3 DNA reads TGTGCCAGCAGTTTAGGTGGTCTAGGGGAGCTGTTTTTT. Its translation: CASSLGGLGELFF.

The chain has TRBV5-1 and TRBJ2-1; D uncertain. The germline V gene encodes CDR1 SGHRS and CDR2 YFSETQ. The CDR3 contains 16 residues. V was cut by 7 bases and J by 6 bases, with 23 bases left in between. This CDR3 reads CASATTAPIGVNEQFF. The CDR3, as DNA: TGCGCCAGCGCTACCACCGCCCCAATCGGTGTCAATGAGCAGTTCTTC. The variable domain in full, completed from reference TRBV5-1 and TRBJ2-1, reads KAGVTQTPRYLIKTRGQQVTLSCSPISGHRSVSWYQQTPGQGLQFLFEYFSETQRNKGNFPGRFSGRQFSNSRSEMNVSTLELGDSALYLCASATTAPIGVNEQFFGPGTRLTVL.

The rearrangement links TRBV5-1 to TRBJ2-1, with 12 bases lining up with TRBD2. TRBJ2-7 matches the DNA end more closely, so the J call is doubtful. CDR3 length equals 15 residues. Germline values: CDR1 SGHRS, CDR2 YFSETQ. CDR3 DNA: TGCGCCAGCAGCTTGGGACTAGCGGGAGAGAATGAGCAGTACTTC. Translating it yields CASSLGLAGENEQYF.

The chain employs TRBV6-1 and TRBJ1-6; D is unresolved. CDR3 length equals 14 residues. CDR1 is MNHNS, CDR2 SASEGT, per germline. Between the trimmed V and J ends, which lost 7 bases and 6 bases, there was a span of 13 bases. The CDR3 reads CASNSGISNSPLHF. The CDR3 DNA sequence: TGTGCCAGCAACAGTGGGATAAGTAATTCACCCCTCCACTTT.

This clonotype was observed a few times. The rearrangement links TRBV6-1 to TRBJ2-5; D not certain. Germline CDR1 reads MNHNS; CDR2 reads SASEGT. Trimming removed 6 bases at V and 4 bases at J, with 12 bases between. CDR3 size: 13 residues. In DNA form, the CDR3 reads TGTGCCAGCAGCGAGCAGTGGGGAGAGACCCAGTACTTC. Its translation: CASSEQWGETQYF.

The V and J genes are TRBV6-1 and TRBJ2-7; possibly TRBD1 for D (5 bases). The germline CDR1 and CDR2 sequences are MNHNS and SASEGT. The V end was cut by 7 bases, the J end by 7 bases, with 14 bases between. This CDR3 is 12 amino acids long. As DNA, the CDR3 is TGTGCCAGCAAGGGTATAGGGGATGAGCAGTACTTC. Protein: CASKGIGDEQYF.

This clonotype was found a few times. The chain uses TRBV13 and TRBJ2-5, with D tentatively TRBD1 (5 bases). Trimming left V 4 bases short and J 11 bases short, with 23 bases between. CDR3 size: 15 residues. CDR1 and CDR2 (germline): PRHDT, FYEKMQ (reference sequence). The CDR3 sequence: CASSSSGRGKIMQYF. The DNA for the CDR3 is TGTGCCAGCAGCTCCTCGGGTAGGGGAAAAATCATGCAGTACTTC.

A word on this clonotype: A much larger clonotype is one base distant, so this may be a read error. The chain carries TRBV24-1 and TRBJ2-7; 11 nucleotides agree with TRBD1. The germline V gene encodes CDR1 KGHDR and CDR2 SFDVKD. The CDR3 length is 15 residues. In nucleotides, the CDR3 is TGTACCACCAGTGATTCCGGGACAGGGGGCTACGAGCAGTACTTC. It yields the protein CTTSDSGTGGYEQYF.

The chain carries TRBV5-1 and TRBJ1-4, with a possible D match to TRBD1 (5 bases). The length of the CDR3 is 16 residues. V was cut by 4 bases and J by 3 bases, with 16 bases left in between. Germline CDR1 SGHRS, CDR2 YFSETQ. CDR3 DNA sequence: TGCGCCAGCAGCCTGGTGACCGGGACGGCTAATGAAAAACTGTTTTTT. This translates into CASSLVTGTANEKLFF.

In the case of this clonotype: A junction boundary mismatches the germline segment, possibly from a read error. This chain connects TRBV27 to TRBJ2-1, with D hard to call. Germline V CDR1 and CDR2: MNHEY, SMNVEV (reference sequence). This CDR3 comprises 14 residues. The CDR3 nucleotides are TGTGCCAGCAGTTCAGCAAGTCCATACAATGGGCAGTTCTTC. Its translation is CASSSASPYNGQFF.

The chain recombines TRBV7-2 with TRBJ1-1, with 8 positions matching TRBD1. V was pared by 3 bases and J by 7 bases, with 7 bases of the junction left unmatched. From germline, CDR1 is SGHTA and CDR2 FQGNSA. The CDR3 extends over 14 amino acids. The CDR3 here is CASSLETGVFEAFF. CDR3 DNA sequence: TGTGCCAGCAGCTTGGAGACAGGGGTTTTTGAAGCTTTCTTT.

The chain joins TRBV20-1 to TRBJ1-1, with D uncertain. This CDR3 comprises 13 residues. Per the germline V gene, CDR1 is DFQATT and CDR2 is SNEGSKA (reference sequence). The V gene lost 1 base and the J gene lost 5 bases, with 11 bases spanning the gap. The CDR3 nucleotides are TGCAGTGCTAGAGGAGCACGTGGAACTGAAGCTTTCTTT. Translated, it gives CSARGARGTEAFF.

The rearrangement joins TRBV20-1 to TRBJ2-7; 7 bases fit TRBD2. The CDR3 is 15 residues long. Germline loops: CDR1 DFQATT, CDR2 SNEGSKA (reference sequence). The J segment lost 3 bases and the V segment lost 3 bases, leaving 11 bases of the junction unmatched. This chain's CDR3 is CSARPGGGPIYEQYF. The CDR3 coding sequence is TGCAGTGCTAGGCCGGGGGGAGGGCCGATCTACGAGCAGTACTTC.

The chain joins TRBV3-1 to TRBJ2-2; no clear D gene. The V end was cut by 1 base, the J end by 3 bases, with 9 bases between. This CDR3 region has 15 residues. In germline, CDR1 is LGHDT, CDR2 YNNKEL (reference sequence). The CDR3 here is CASSQGRSYTGELFF. In DNA form, the CDR3 reads TGTGCCAGCAGCCAAGGGCGATCTTACACCGGGGAGCTGTTTTTT.